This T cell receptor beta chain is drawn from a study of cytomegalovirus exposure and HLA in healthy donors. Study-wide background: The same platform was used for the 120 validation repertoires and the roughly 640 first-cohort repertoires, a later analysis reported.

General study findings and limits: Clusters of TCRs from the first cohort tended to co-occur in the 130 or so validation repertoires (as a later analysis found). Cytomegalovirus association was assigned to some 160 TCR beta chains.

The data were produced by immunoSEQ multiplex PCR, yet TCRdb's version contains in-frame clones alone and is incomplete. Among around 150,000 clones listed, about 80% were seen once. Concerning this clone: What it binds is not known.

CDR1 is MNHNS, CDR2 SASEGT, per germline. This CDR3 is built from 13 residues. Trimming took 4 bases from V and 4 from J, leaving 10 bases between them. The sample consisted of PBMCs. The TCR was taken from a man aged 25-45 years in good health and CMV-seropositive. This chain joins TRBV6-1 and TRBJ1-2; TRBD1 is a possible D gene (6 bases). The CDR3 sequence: CASSGQVGYGYTF. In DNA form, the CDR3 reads TGTGCCAGCAGTGGACAGGTTGGCTATGGCTACACCTTC.